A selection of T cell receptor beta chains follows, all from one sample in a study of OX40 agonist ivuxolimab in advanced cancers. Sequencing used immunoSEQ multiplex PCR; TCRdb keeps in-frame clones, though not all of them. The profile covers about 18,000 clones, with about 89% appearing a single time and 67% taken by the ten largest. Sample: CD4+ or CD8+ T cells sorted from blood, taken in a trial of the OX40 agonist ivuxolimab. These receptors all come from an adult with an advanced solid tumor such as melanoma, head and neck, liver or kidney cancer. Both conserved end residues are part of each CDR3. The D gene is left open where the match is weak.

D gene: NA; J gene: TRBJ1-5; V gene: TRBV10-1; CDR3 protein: CAGWEGVQPQHF
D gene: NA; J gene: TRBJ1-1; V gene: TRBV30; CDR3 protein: CAWTSGTLSNTEAFF
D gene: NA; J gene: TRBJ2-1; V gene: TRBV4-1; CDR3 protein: CASSQDAGFPYNEQFF
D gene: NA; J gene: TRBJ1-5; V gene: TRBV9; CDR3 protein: CASSVGQHSNQPQHF
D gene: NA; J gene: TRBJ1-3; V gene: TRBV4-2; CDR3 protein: CASSQARISGNTIYF
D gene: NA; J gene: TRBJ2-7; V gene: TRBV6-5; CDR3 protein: CASSAGYEQYF
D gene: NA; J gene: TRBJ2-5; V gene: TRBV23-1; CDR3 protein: CASSQKINPADPQYF
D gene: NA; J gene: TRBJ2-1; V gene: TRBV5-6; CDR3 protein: CASSLVSLVSSYNEQFF
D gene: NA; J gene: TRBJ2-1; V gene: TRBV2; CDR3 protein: CASRPPGGTVYNEQFF
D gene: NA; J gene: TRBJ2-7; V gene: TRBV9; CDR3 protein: CASSAPGGYEQYF
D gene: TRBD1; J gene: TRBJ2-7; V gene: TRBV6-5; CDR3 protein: CASSYWDRGPYEQYF
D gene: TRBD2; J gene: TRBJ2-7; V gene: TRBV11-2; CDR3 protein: CASSLASGGAWEQYF
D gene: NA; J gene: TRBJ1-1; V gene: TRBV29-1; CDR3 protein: CSVEYRVGNTEAFF
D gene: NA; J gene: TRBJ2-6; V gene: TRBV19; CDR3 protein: CASRGVAGANVLTF
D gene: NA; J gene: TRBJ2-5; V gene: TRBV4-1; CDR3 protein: CASSQDLNPHETQYF
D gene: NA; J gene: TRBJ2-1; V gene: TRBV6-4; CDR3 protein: CASRRDPGMWEQFF
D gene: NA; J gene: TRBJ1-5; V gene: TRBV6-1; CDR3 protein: CASSERPQVQYSNQPQHF
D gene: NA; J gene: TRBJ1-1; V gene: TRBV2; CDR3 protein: CAPLRGADRNTEAFF
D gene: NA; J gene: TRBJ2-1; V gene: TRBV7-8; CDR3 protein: CASSLDSASYNEQFF
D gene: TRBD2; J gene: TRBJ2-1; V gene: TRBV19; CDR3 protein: CASSILAGGANEQFF
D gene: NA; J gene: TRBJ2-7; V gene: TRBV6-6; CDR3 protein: CASSYSKQGTTYEQYF
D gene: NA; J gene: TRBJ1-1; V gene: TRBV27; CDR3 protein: CASSLSAGPNTEAFF
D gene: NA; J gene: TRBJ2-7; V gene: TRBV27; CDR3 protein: CASSPEFTYEQYF
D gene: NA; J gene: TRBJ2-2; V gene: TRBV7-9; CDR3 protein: CASSLVENTGELFF
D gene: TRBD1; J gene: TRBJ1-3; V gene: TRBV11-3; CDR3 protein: CASSSRGWTGEVPGNTIYF
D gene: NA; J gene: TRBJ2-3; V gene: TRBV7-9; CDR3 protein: CASSSTRDSHTDTQYF
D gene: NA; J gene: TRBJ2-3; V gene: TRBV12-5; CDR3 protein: CASGPGDTQYF
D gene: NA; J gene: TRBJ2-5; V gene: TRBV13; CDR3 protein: CASSLVLSGAQETQYF
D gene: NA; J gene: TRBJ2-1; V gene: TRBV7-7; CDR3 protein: CASSPTPYYNEQFF
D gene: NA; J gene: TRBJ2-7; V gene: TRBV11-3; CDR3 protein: CASSSDRDEQYF
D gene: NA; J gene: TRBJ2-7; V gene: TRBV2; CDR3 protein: CASSAGRSYEQYF
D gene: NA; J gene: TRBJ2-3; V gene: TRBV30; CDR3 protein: CAWSWDGSPTDTQYF
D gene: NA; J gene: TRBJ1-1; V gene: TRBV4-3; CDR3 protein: CASSQDFHNTEAFF
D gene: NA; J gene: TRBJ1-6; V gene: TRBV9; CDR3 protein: CASSVEGVGTYNSPLHF
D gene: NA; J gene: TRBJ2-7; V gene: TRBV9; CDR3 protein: CASSVSEYATYEQYF
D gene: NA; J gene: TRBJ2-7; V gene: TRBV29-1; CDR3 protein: CSVLIYEQYF
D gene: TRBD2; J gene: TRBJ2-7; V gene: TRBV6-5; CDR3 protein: CASRPGGGLNEQYF
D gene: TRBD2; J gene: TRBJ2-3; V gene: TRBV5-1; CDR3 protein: CASSLALAGGHDTQYF
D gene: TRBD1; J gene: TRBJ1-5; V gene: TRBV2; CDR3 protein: CASSEGTGLNQPQHF
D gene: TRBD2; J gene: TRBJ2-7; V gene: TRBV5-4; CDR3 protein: CASSLRLAGDEQYF